This passage covers 26 T cell receptor beta chains from one sample sequenced in a study of CD8+CD57+ T cells in acquired aplastic anemia. The template used for profiling TCR beta VDJ and CDR3 was genomic DNA. TCRdb fed the reads into MiXCR, producing one record per CDR3 protein. Here the sample spans about 160,000 distinct CDR3 sequences, around 45% being singletons. Material: sorted CD4+, CD8+, or CD8+CD57+ T cells (not recorded which) from PBMCs. Source of these receptors: a human donor in good health.

The chain carries TRBV4-1 and TRBJ2-7, with D maybe TRBD2 (6 bases). CDR3 size: 15 residues. Trimming removed 4 bases at V and 2 bases at J, with 15 bases between. Per germline, CDR1 MGHRA and CDR2 YSYEKL. As DNA, the CDR3 is TGCGCCAGCAGCCTTGGACCAGCGGGTACCTACGAGCAGTACTTC. As protein: CASSLGPAGTYEQYF.

This clonotype was counted between two and nine times. The J gene is TRBJ1-1, the V gene TRBV28, with D possibly TRBD1 on 5 matching bases. The CDR3 has 16 residues. Trimming took off 5 bases at V and 1 base at J, with 17 bases between the two ends. CDR1 and CDR2 (germline): MDHEN, SYDVKM. The CDR3 region is CASSTAWQGGNTEAFF. The CDR3 region has the DNA TGTGCCAGCAGTACCGCGTGGCAGGGAGGGAACACTGAAGCTTTCTTT.

A word on this clonotype: A read error may account for a junction end that differs from germline. The V call is TRBV13, the J call TRBJ1-2, with D possibly matching TRBD1 (6 bases). The germline V gene has CDR1 PRHDT and CDR2 FYEKMQ (reference sequence). CDR3 length equals 17 residues. The CDR3 nucleotides read TGTGCCAGCAGCCTAGGGGGGTTGGGCCGCCTGGGCTATGGCTACACCTTC. Amino acids: CASSLGGLGRLGYGYTF.

There are many counts of this clonotype. This CDR3 reads CASSRDSFYGYTF. The CDR3, as DNA: TGTGCCAGCAGTCGGGACAGTTTTTATGGCTACACCTTC. This chain links TRBV5-6 with TRBJ1-2; 7 bases align to TRBD1. V trimming: 5 bases; J trimming: 5 bases; junction bases outside the gene matches: 6. The germline CDR1 and CDR2 sequences are SGHDT and YYEEEE. The CDR3 sequence is 13 residues long.

This clonotype has at least ten counts. This chain uses TRBV5-6 with TRBJ2-7; no clear D. Germline CDR1 and CDR2: SGHDT and YYEEEE. V was shortened by 3 bases and J by 3 bases, with 10 bases between the two germline ends. The CDR3 consists of 13 residues. The CDR3 spells CASSSPTNYEQYF. In nucleotides, the CDR3 is TGTGCCAGCAGCTCTCCGACAAACTACGAGCAGTACTTC.

V and J are TRBV7-3 and TRBJ2-1; D is ambiguous. This CDR3 has 13 amino acids. Trimming shortened V by 2 bases and J by 7 bases, and 9 bases separated the two germline ends. Germline V gene data show CDR1 as SGHTA and CDR2 as FQGTGA. CDR3 bases: TGTGCCAGCAGCTTAGTACAAGTAAATGAGCAGTTCTTC. This gives the protein CASSLVQVNEQFF.

This clonotype was seen ten or more times. V and J are TRBV2 and TRBJ1-1; D not resolved. This CDR3 has 14 amino acids. V was shortened by 1 base and J by 4 bases, with 10 bases between the two germline ends. Germline V CDR1 and CDR2: SNHLY, FYNNEI. The CDR3 DNA sequence: TGTGCCAGCAGTGAAGAATTTAGGGCCACTGAAGCTTTCTTT. It is translated as CASSEEFRATEAFF.

This clonotype was counted a few times. V is TRBV10-2 and J is TRBJ2-7, with 7 bases identical to TRBD1. With V trimmed by 3 bases and J by 13 bases, 12 bases remained unmatched. This CDR3 has 13 amino acids. Germline V gives CDR1 WSHSY, CDR2 SAAADI. CDR3 in amino acids: CASSDGPGTAGYF. The DNA of the CDR3 is TGCGCCAGCAGTGACGGACCCGGGACAGCAGGATACTTC.

The sample holds many counts of this clonotype. The rearrangement joins TRBV2 to TRBJ2-3; no clear D gene. Trimming left V 11 bases short and J 4 bases short, with 13 bases between. CDR3 length: 12 residues. Germline-derived CDR1 and CDR2 are SNHLY and FYNNEI. The CDR3 loop is CASKRLADTQYF. CDR3 coding DNA: TGTGCCTCCAAGCGTCTCGCAGATACGCAGTATTTT.

With respect to this clonotype: A read error is possible here, since a much larger clone lies one base away. The chain carries TRBV7-2 and TRBJ2-7, with D hard to call. The CDR3 is 11 residues long. CDR1 and CDR2 (germline): SGHTA, FQGNSA. V lost 3 bases to trimming and J lost 7 bases, with 7 bases between them. This CDR3 reads CASSLSNEQYF. Written as DNA, the CDR3 is TGTGCCAGCAGCTTGAGCAATGAGCAGTACTTC.

Turning to this clonotype: A junction boundary mismatches the germline segment, possibly from a read error. V and J are TRBV7-2 and TRBJ2-5; D ambiguous. This CDR3 contains 11 residues. Germline V CDR1 and CDR2: SGHTA, FQGNSA. CDR3 protein: CARSLSETQYF. The CDR3 DNA sequence: TGTGCCCGCAGCCTCTCGGAGACCCAGTACTTC.

This sequence joins TRBV20-1 and TRBJ2-3, with D unclear. CDR1 and CDR2 (germline): DFQATT, SNEGSKA (reference sequence). V gave up 3 bases and J gave up 0 bases, with 7 bases separating them. The CDR3 is made up of 13 amino acids. The CDR3 nucleotides read TGCAGTGCTAGTTTCCCTAGCACAGATACGCAGTATTTT. It is translated as CSASFPSTDTQYF.

The sample holds a few counts of this clonotype. The chain uses TRBV30 and TRBJ2-1, with 14 bases matching TRBD2. CDR3 length: 16 amino acids. The V gene's germline CDR1 is GTSNPN and CDR2 SVGIG (reference sequence). J was trimmed by 9 bases and V by 1 base; bases with no gene match: 8. Here the CDR3 DNA reads TGTGCCTGGAGTGGTACCGGGACTAGCGGGAGAGGTGAGCAGTTCTTC. Translation gives CAWSGTGTSGRGEQFF.

This clonotype was seen only a few times. The chain combines TRBV12-3 or TRBV12-4 with TRBJ2-1; D is perhaps TRBD2 (5 bases). This CDR3 region has 15 residues. V lost 6 bases and J lost 4, with 16 bases in between. The CDR3 nucleotides are TGTGCCAGCAGCCTCCGGGAATCCGATTACAATGAGCAGTTCTTC. Protein: CASSLRESDYNEQFF.

This sequence joins TRBV7-2 and TRBJ2-7, with D tentatively TRBD1 (6 bases). Germline values: CDR1 SGHTA, CDR2 FQGNSA. V lost 7 bases and J lost 2, with 18 bases in between. The CDR3 consists of 15 residues. In nucleotides, the CDR3 is TGTGCCAGCAACCCGGTGAGGGGGACGACCTACGAGCAGTACTTC. Its translation is CASNPVRGTTYEQYF.

The chain has TRBV19 and TRBJ1-4; D uncertain. Germline assignment: CDR1 LNHDA and CDR2 SQIVND (reference sequence). V dropped 6 bases and J dropped 5 bases, with 19 bases sitting between them. This CDR3 is built from 16 residues. CDR3 amino acids: CASRDPVGSANEKLFF. The CDR3 DNA reads TGTGCCAGTAGGGACCCGGTAGGATCGGCCAATGAAAAACTGTTTTTT.

In the case of this clonotype: With a much larger clone just one base away, this may be a read error. The conserved closing phenylalanine or tryptophan is absent in this CDR3, likely reflecting a read error. The chain is built from TRBV6-1 and TRBJ2-7; perhaps TRBD1 as D (6 bases). The CDR3 length is 12 residues. In germline, CDR1 is MNHNS, CDR2 SASEGT. V lost 8 bases to trimming and J lost 2 bases, with 10 bases between them. DNA for the CDR3: TGTGCCAGCTCTCAGGGGCCCTACGAGCAGTACCTC. Translating it yields CASSQGPYEQYL.

Comment on this clonotype: Being one base from a much bigger clone, this may be a read error. V gene TRBV6-5 combines with J gene TRBJ1-2; the match to TRBD1 covers 9 bases. The CDR3 has 15 residues. Germline V gene lookup returns CDR1 MNHEY and CDR2 SVGAGI. This CDR3 is CASGYSGQGLAGYTF. DNA for the CDR3: TGTGCCAGCGGTTATTCGGGACAGGGTTTGGCTGGCTACACCTTC.

This clonotype was detected a few times. This sequence may be a read error, since a much larger clone differs from it by one base. The chain employs TRBV19 and TRBJ1-5; D is ambiguous. CDR1 and CDR2 from the germline V gene are LNHDA and SQIVND (reference sequence). There are 13 residues in the CDR3. Between the trimmed V and J ends, which lost 7 bases and 6 bases, there was a span of 13 bases. The CDR3 DNA follows: TGTGCCAGTACGACTGACGGCAGTCAGCCCCAGCATTTT. It translates to CASTTDGSQPQHF.

Remarks on this clonotype: This may come from a read error, since a much larger clone is one base off. DNA for the CDR3: TGCAGTGCCACGGGAGGTTACGTTGATCAGCCCCAGCATTTT. Translating it yields CSATGGYVDQPQHF. The chain joins TRBV20-1 to TRBJ1-5; D is uncertain. This CDR3 is 14 amino acids long. V lost 6 bases to trimming and J lost 5 bases, with 17 bases between them. CDR1 is DFQATT, CDR2 SNEGSKA, per germline (reference sequence).

The V and J genes are TRBV5-1 and TRBJ2-2, with 10 bases identical to TRBD1. The CDR3 runs 16 residues. From germline, CDR1 is SGHRS and CDR2 YFSETQ. The J segment lost 6 bases and the V segment lost 9 bases, leaving 14 bases of the junction unmatched. The CDR3 region is CATKLLGTGDAGELFF. The DNA of the CDR3 is TGCGCCACCAAGCTTTTGGGGACAGGGGACGCCGGGGAGCTGTTTTTT.

This clonotype has ten or more counts. The J gene is TRBJ2-7, the V gene TRBV4-2, with D possibly TRBD2 on 6 matching bases. V dropped 1 base and J dropped 0 bases, with 10 bases sitting between them. Germline V gene lookup returns CDR1 LGHNA and CDR2 YNFKEQ. The length of the CDR3 is 15 residues. CDR3 coding DNA: TGTGCCAGCAGCCAAGTTGGCGGGACCTCCTACGAGCAGTACTTC. It is translated as CASSQVGGTSYEQYF.

The V gene is TRBV20-1, the J gene TRBJ1-1, with D possibly TRBD1 on 5 matching bases. With 6 bases removed from V and 7 bases from J, the gap between germline ends came to 12 bases. The CDR3 sequence is 11 residues long. The germline gives CDR1 DFQATT, CDR2 SNEGSKA (reference sequence). The CDR3 protein is CSARWGVEAFF. The CDR3 bases are TGCAGTGCAAGGTGGGGGGTTGAAGCTTTCTTT.

The rearrangement joins TRBV6-5 to TRBJ2-1, with D maybe TRBD2 (6 bases). Per germline, CDR1 MNHEY and CDR2 SVGAGI. Trimming took 0 bases from V and 11 from J, leaving 14 bases between them. CDR3 length: 14 amino acids. CDR3 region: CASSYSERRAQQFF. In nucleotides, the CDR3 is TGTGCCAGCAGTTACTCCGAGCGGAGGGCCCAGCAGTTCTTC.

In regard to this clonotype: One end of the junction does not line up with germline, which may come from a read error. The rearrangement joins TRBV7-9 to TRBJ2-7; the D gene is possibly TRBD1 (6 bases). Germline loops: CDR1 SEHNR, CDR2 FQNEAQ (reference sequence). This CDR3 region has 13 residues. The CDR3 spells CASSRTGSYGQYF. In DNA form, the CDR3 reads TGTGCCAGCAGCAGAACAGGGTCCTACGGGCAGTACTTC.

Concerning this clonotype: A much larger clone lies one base from this, so it may be a read error. The CDR3 DNA is TGCAATGTTCCGACTAGCGGGAACTCCAATGAGCAGTTCTTC. Translation: CNVPTSGNSNEQFF. The chain uses TRBV20-1 and TRBJ2-1, with 11 bases identical to TRBD2. The CDR3 loop spans 14 amino acids. CDR1 and CDR2 (germline): DFQATT, SNEGSKA (reference sequence).